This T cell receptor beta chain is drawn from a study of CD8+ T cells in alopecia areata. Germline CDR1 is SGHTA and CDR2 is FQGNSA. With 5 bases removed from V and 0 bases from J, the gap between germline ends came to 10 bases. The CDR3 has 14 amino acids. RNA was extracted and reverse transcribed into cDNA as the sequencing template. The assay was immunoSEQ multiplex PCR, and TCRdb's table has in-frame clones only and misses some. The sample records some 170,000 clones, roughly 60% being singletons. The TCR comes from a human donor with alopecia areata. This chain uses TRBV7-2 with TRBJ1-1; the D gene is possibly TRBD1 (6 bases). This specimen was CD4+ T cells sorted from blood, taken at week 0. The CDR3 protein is CASSKGVMNTEAFF. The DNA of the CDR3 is TGTGCCAGCAGCAAGGGGGTCATGAACACTGAAGCTTTCTTT.